This passage covers 19 T cell receptor beta chains from one sample sequenced in a study of healthy donors' naive CD4 and CD8 T cells. Each TCR library used about 500 ng of total RNA and a linear amplification protocol. Each CDR3 protein gets one entry after TCRdb re-called the reads with MiXCR. The sample records 180,000 or so distinct CDR3 sequences, nearly 75% being singletons. Sequenced: naive CD4+ and CD8+ T cells sorted from blood, pooled from several donors. The origin of the receptors is a pool of human donors in good health; the sample pools cells from several healthy donors.

This chain uses TRBV19 with TRBJ2-5, with D unclear. The CDR3 consists of 15 residues. Per germline, CDR1 LNHDA and CDR2 SQIVND (reference sequence). V was cut by 1 base and J by 4 bases, with 13 bases left in between. Here the CDR3 DNA reads TGTGCCAGTAGTATAGCCGGCGGTTCAGGAGAGACCCAGTACTTC. Protein product: CASSIAGGSGETQYF. Full variable domain (outside the CDR3, taken from reference TRBV19 and TRBJ2-5): DGGITQSPKYLFRKEGQNVTLSCEQNLNHDAMYWYRQDPGQGLRLIYYSQIVNDFQKGDIAEGYSVSREKKESFPLTVTSAQKNPTAFYLCASSIAGGSGETQYFGPGTRLLVL.

The chain employs TRBV29-1 and TRBJ2-7; D uncertain. Germline loops: CDR1 SQVTM, CDR2 ANQGSEA. This CDR3 region has 13 residues. Trimming pared 5 bases from V and 2 bases from J, leaving 13 bases between. The CDR3 DNA sequence: TGCAGCGTTCTGCTGGAAGCTACCTACGAGCAGTACTTC. Encoded protein: CSVLLEATYEQYF.

The chain is built from TRBV27 and TRBJ1-2; D not certain. In germline, CDR1 is MNHEY, CDR2 SMNVEV (reference sequence). Trimming removed 7 bases from V and 3 bases from J, with 15 bases in between. This CDR3 spans 14 amino acids. CDR3 loop: CASTPGGSDYGYTF. The CDR3 nucleotides read TGTGCCAGCACCCCGGGAGGCTCGGACTATGGCTACACCTTC.

This chain joins TRBV29-1 and TRBJ1-5, with D perhaps matching TRBD1 (6 bases). This CDR3 is 13 amino acids long. Germline CDR1 and CDR2: SQVTM and ANQGSEA. V dropped 5 bases and J dropped 7 bases, with 15 bases sitting between them. The CDR3 bases are TGCAGCGTTCGCTCAGGGGCTAGGCAGCCCCAGCATTTT. The encoded protein is CSVRSGARQPQHF.

This rearrangement joins TRBV29-1 to TRBJ1-3, with D uncertain. The germline V and J ends were trimmed by 5 bases and 1 base, with 12 bases remaining between them. The germline V gene has CDR1 SQVTM and CDR2 ANQGSEA. This CDR3 comprises 14 residues. CDR3 amino acids: CSVRAIASGNTIYF. The CDR3 DNA reads TGCAGCGTTCGCGCCATAGCTTCTGGAAACACCATATATTTT.

The CDR3 DNA reads TGTGCCAGCAGTTACCCTAGCGGGGGCCGGGTTGAGCAGTTCTTC. It yields the protein CASSYPSGGRVEQFF. The gene calls are TRBV6-5 and TRBJ2-1, with 10 bases that match TRBD2. The CDR3 length is 15 residues. Germline CDR1 reads MNHEY; CDR2 reads SVGAGI. Trimming cost V 2 bases and J 9 bases; bases outside gene matches: 7.

The J gene is TRBJ1-5, the V gene TRBV19, with D perhaps TRBD1 (6 bases). The CDR3 has 13 amino acids. V was pared by 9 bases and J by 5 bases, with 14 bases between. CDR1 LNHDA and CDR2 SQIVND come from the germline V gene (reference sequence). The CDR3 is CASRDTRHQPQHF. For the CDR3, the DNA is TGTGCCAGCCGGGACACTCGCCATCAGCCCCAGCATTTT.

This rearrangement joins TRBV29-1 to TRBJ1-2, with D possibly being TRBD1 (5 bases). V lost 1 base and J lost 3, with 15 bases in between. The CDR3 has 15 residues. Per the germline V gene, CDR1 is SQVTM and CDR2 is ANQGSEA. In nucleotides, the CDR3 is TGCAGCGTTGAAGGAAGCAGGGTGAAGGACTATGGCTACACCTTC. This encodes CSVEGSRVKDYGYTF. Full variable domain (remainder filled in from reference TRBV29-1 and TRBJ1-2): SAVISQKPSRDICQRGTSLTIQCQVDSQVTMMFWYRQQPGQSLTLIATANQGSEATYESGFVIDKFPISRPNLTFSTLTVSNMSPEDSSIYLCSVEGSRVKDYGYTFGSGTRLTVV.

The chain has TRBV30 and TRBJ2-1; D is unclear. The CDR3 sequence is 11 residues long. Germline V CDR1 and CDR2: GTSNPN, SVGIG (reference sequence). Trimming stripped 5 bases from V and 7 bases from J, with 9 bases between. Written as DNA, the CDR3 is TGTGCCTGGGACCGAGCGAATGAGCAGTTCTTC. It is translated as CAWDRANEQFF.

The chain joins TRBV29-1 to TRBJ2-7; 10 nucleotides agree with TRBD1. The CDR3 covers 13 residues. Germline V CDR1 and CDR2: SQVTM, ANQGSEA. V was pared by 7 bases and J by 5 bases, with 8 bases of the junction left unmatched. CDR3 sequence: CSARDRGVHEQYF. CDR3 DNA sequence: TGCAGCGCGAGGGACAGGGGAGTCCACGAGCAGTACTTC.

The V and J genes are TRBV24-1 and TRBJ2-1; D is undetermined. Germline loops: CDR1 KGHDR, CDR2 SFDVKD. This CDR3 comprises 15 residues. The V end was cut by 2 bases, the J end by 7 bases, with 14 bases between. CDR3: CATSDSGPRRNEQFF. The CDR3 DNA reads TGTGCCACCAGTGATTCCGGGCCGAGACGGAATGAGCAGTTCTTC.

The V call is TRBV29-1, the J call TRBJ2-3, with D unresolved. CDR3 length equals 12 residues. Trimming shortened V by 4 bases and J by 2 bases, and 7 bases separated the two germline ends. Germline CDR1 and CDR2: SQVTM and ANQGSEA. This chain's CDR3 is CSVAGATDTQYF. The CDR3 region has the DNA TGCAGCGTTGCGGGCGCCACAGATACGCAGTATTTT.

This clonotype was detected once. The rearrangement uses TRBV5-1 and TRBJ2-7; D gene unclear. CDR1 is SGHRS and CDR2 is YFSETQ in the germline V gene. Trimming removed 5 bases at V and 5 bases at J, with 8 bases between. This CDR3 region has 11 residues. The CDR3 sequence: CASSFDNEQYF. Here the CDR3 DNA reads TGCGCCAGCAGTTTCGATAACGAGCAGTACTTC.

The rearrangement uses TRBV29-1 and TRBJ1-2; unclear D gene. Per the germline V gene, CDR1 is SQVTM and CDR2 is ANQGSEA. Between the trimmed V and J ends, which lost 7 bases and 1 base, there was a span of 13 bases. The CDR3 totals 13 residues. The CDR3 reads CSAPEPYNYGYTF. In nucleotides, the CDR3 is TGCAGCGCCCCCGAGCCTTATAACTATGGCTACACCTTC. The entire variable domain, with the rest obtained from reference TRBV29-1 and TRBJ1-2, is as follows: SAVISQKPSRDICQRGTSLTIQCQVDSQVTMMFWYRQQPGQSLTLIATANQGSEATYESGFVIDKFPISRPNLTFSTLTVSNMSPEDSSIYLCSAPEPYNYGYTFGSGTRLTVV.

This chain connects TRBV18 to TRBJ2-5; a weak D match, TRBD1 (5 bases). Germline-derived CDR1 and CDR2 are KGHSH and LQKENI. The V end lost 4 bases, the J end lost 3 bases, and 9 bases lay between the germline ends. The CDR3 extends over 13 amino acids. CDR3 protein: CASSRVGEETQYF. The DNA for the CDR3 is TGTGCCAGCTCACGGGTAGGGGAAGAGACCCAGTACTTC.

The rearrangement uses TRBV11-2 and TRBJ2-6; D not resolved. CDR1 is SGHAT, CDR2 FQNNGV, per germline. V dropped 3 bases and J dropped 2 bases, with 20 bases sitting between them. The CDR3 is 19 amino acids. CDR3 DNA: TGTGCCAGCAGCTTTAGGCGACCCTCTTCCCTCGCTGGGGCCAACGTCCTGACTTTC. As protein: CASSFRRPSSLAGANVLTF.

The genes are TRBV30 and TRBJ1-2; D ambiguous. Trimming shortened V by 1 base and J by 7 bases, and 19 bases separated the two germline ends. CDR3 length equals 15 residues. Germline V gene sequence: CDR1 GTSNPN, CDR2 SVGIG (reference sequence). The CDR3, as DNA: TGTGCCTGGAGTGCAGATAATTTATTCGGGGTTGGCTACACCTTC. This gives the protein CAWSADNLFGVGYTF.

This clonotype was detected only a few times. This chain links TRBV29-1 with TRBJ1-1; 7 nucleotides align to TRBD1. J gave up 3 bases and V 6 bases, and 7 bases lay outside the gene matches. The CDR3 runs to 13 residues. The germline V gene encodes CDR1 SQVTM and CDR2 ANQGSEA. CDR3: CSVTSDRDTEAFF. DNA of the CDR3: TGCAGCGTGACCTCCGACAGGGACACTGAAGCTTTCTTT.

V usage is TRBV29-1 and J usage is TRBJ2-5, with a tentative D call TRBD1 (6 bases). Germline V gene lookup returns CDR1 SQVTM and CDR2 ANQGSEA. V lost 6 bases to trimming and J lost 2 bases, with 10 bases between them. The CDR3 extends over 12 amino acids. In nucleotides, the CDR3 is TGCAGCGTAGACAGGTTGCAAGAGACCCAGTACTTC. Encoded protein: CSVDRLQETQYF.